This TCR beta chain is drawn from a study of T cells in Graves' hyperthyroidism and ophthalmopathy. Template material for amplifying TCR beta CDR3 regions consisted of RNA transcripts. A set of HTBI primers served as the primers for a first-round RT-PCR of the TCR CDR3. MiXCR, applied by TCRdb to the multiplex PCR reads, yields one record per CDR3 protein. The sample contains a few hundred thousand distinct CDR3 sequences, less than 20% of which appear only once. Unmatched junction bases numbered 9, after V lost 4 bases and J lost 2 bases. Germline values: CDR1 MNHEY, CDR2 SMNVEV (reference sequence). The CDR3 length is 16 residues. Stability of Graves' hyperthyroidism was defined as absent ophthalmopathy progression within 18 months. This clonotype appeared many times.

This receptor was identified in a woman in her 50s with Graves' hyperthyroidism. Material: blood. The V call is TRBV27, the J call TRBJ2-7; 9 bases agree with TRBD1. The DNA for the CDR3 is TGTGCCAGCAGTTCCACCGACAGGGGGGGCACCTACGAGCAGTACTTC. It yields the protein CASSSTDRGGTYEQYF.